One and the same sample provided the 15 T cell receptor beta chains below, sequenced in a study of T cell responses to AZD1222 COVID-19 vaccine. Sequencing used immunoSEQ multiplex PCR; TCRdb keeps in-frame clones, though not all of them. The sample includes roughly 260,000 clones, just over 90% seen only once; the top ten take 0.55%. Specimen: peripheral blood, collected on day 0 of AZD1222 vaccination. The receptor source for this set is an adult in good health.

The chain joins TRBV5-1 to TRBJ2-1; 11 nucleotides align to TRBD2. CDR3 length: 15 amino acids. Looked up from germline, CDR1 is SGHRS and CDR2 is YFSETQ. Trimming cost V 3 bases and J 6 bases; bases outside gene matches: 5. CDR3 nucleotide sequence: TGCGCCAGCAGCTCCACTAGCGGGAGAGGCAATGAGCAGTTCTTC. Translation gives CASSSTSGRGNEQFF.

V and J are TRBV10-1 and TRBJ1-2; TRBD1 matches at 9 bases. Per germline, CDR1 WNHNN and CDR2 SYGVQD (reference sequence). This CDR3 has 16 amino acids. J was trimmed by 6 bases and V by 6 bases; bases with no gene match: 14. CDR3 loop: CASRGQGEFSLDGYTF. In DNA, the CDR3 is TGCGCCAGCAGGGGACAGGGAGAGTTCTCCCTCGATGGCTACACCTTC.

This clone showed up just a few times. This rearrangement joins TRBV7-2 to TRBJ2-5, with unresolved D. Germline lookup yields CDR1 SGHTA and CDR2 FQGNSA. V lost 7 bases to trimming and J lost 4 bases, with 13 bases between them. The CDR3 is 13 residues long. CDR3 in amino acids: CASNNKWRETQYF. The CDR3 coding sequence is TGTGCCAGCAACAATAAGTGGCGAGAGACCCAGTACTTC.

The gene calls are TRBV7-2 and TRBJ2-3; possibly TRBD2 for D (6 bases). The CDR3 consists of 14 residues. Germline-derived CDR1 and CDR2 are SGHTA and FQGNSA. V lost 3 bases, J lost 6 bases, and 13 bases lay in between. As DNA, the CDR3 is TGTGCCAGCAGCTTTGGTGGGAGGCCCGATACGCAGTATTTT. Amino acid sequence: CASSFGGRPDTQYF.

The chain couples TRBV7-2 to TRBJ1-5; D ambiguous. V gave up 7 bases and J gave up 1 base, with 14 bases separating them. CDR3 size: 15 residues. CDR1 is SGHTA and CDR2 is FQGNSA in the germline V gene. CDR3 DNA sequence: TGTGCCAGCATTCGGGCCCCCGGGAGCAATCAGCCCCAGCATTTT. Its translation is CASIRAPGSNQPQHF. Looking up the rest from reference TRBV7-2 and TRBJ1-5 gives the full variable domain: GAGVSQSPSNKVTEKGKDVELRCDPISGHTALYWYRQSLGQGLEFLIYFQGNSAPDKSGLPSDRFSAERTGGSVSTLTIQRTQQEDSAVYLCASIRAPGSNQPQHFGDGTRLSIL.

The V and J genes are TRBV15 and TRBJ1-1, with 8 bases fitting TRBD1. The CDR3 loop spans 13 amino acids. Germline V gives CDR1 LNHNV, CDR2 YYDKDF (reference sequence). V trimming: 5 bases; J trimming: 7 bases; junction bases outside the gene matches: 6. The CDR3 spells CATSGQGFGEAFF. In DNA form, the CDR3 reads TGTGCCACCAGCGGACAGGGTTTCGGTGAAGCTTTCTTT.

The count of this clone is one. The rearrangement links TRBV7-2 to TRBJ1-2; D may be TRBD1 (6 bases). This CDR3 is 13 amino acids long. Germline-derived CDR1 and CDR2 are SGHTA and FQGNSA. Trimming took off 5 bases at V and 6 bases at J, with 13 bases between the two ends. CDR3: CASSPDRNHGYTF. The CDR3 coding sequence is TGTGCCAGCAGCCCCGACAGGAACCATGGCTACACCTTC.

CDR3 bases: TGTGCCAGCTCACCAACCTACCTCGAGACCTACGAGCAGTACTTC. Translating it yields CASSPTYLETYEQYF. The chain employs TRBV18 and TRBJ2-7, with no clear D. The V gene's germline CDR1 is KGHSH and CDR2 LQKENI. This CDR3 is built from 15 residues. V lost 2 bases, J lost 2 bases, and 13 bases lay in between. The whole variable domain, filled in from reference TRBV18 and TRBJ2-7, reads NAGVMQNPRHLVRRRGQEARLRCSPMKGHSHVYWYRQLPEEGLKFMVYLQKENIIDESGMPKERFSAEFPKEGPSILRIQQVVRGDSAAYFCASSPTYLETYEQYFGPGTRLTVT.

A few counts support this clone. V usage is TRBV21-1 and J usage is TRBJ1-6; the table names TRBD1, a call not compared with the DNA. TRBV21-1 is termed a pseudogene. CDR3 length equals 16 residues. The CDR3 reads CASSPRTGSNDSPLHF. In nucleotides, the CDR3 is TGTGCCAGCAGCCCCAGGACAGGTTCGAATGACTCACCCCTCCACTTT.

The chain combines TRBV19 with TRBJ2-7, with TRBD2 matching 8 bases. Germline CDR1 and CDR2: LNHDA and SQIVND (reference sequence). V shed 5 bases and J 5 bases; nucleotides not matched to a gene: 8. This CDR3 is built from 14 residues. The CDR3 DNA follows: TGTGCCAGTAGTCTTAAGACTAGCGTCCACGAGCAGTACTTC. As protein: CASSLKTSVHEQYF.

The rearrangement joins TRBV2 to TRBJ2-4; weak D call: TRBD1 (5 bases). The J call may not be correct, given that the DNA end is closer to TRBJ2-5. This CDR3 is built from 13 residues. CDR1 SNHLY and CDR2 FYNNEI come from the germline V gene. Here the CDR3 reads CASSLTLRGTQYF. CDR3 sequence (DNA): TGTGCCAGCAGTCTCACCCTAAGGGGGACCCAGTACTTC.

The V and J genes are TRBV18 and TRBJ2-2; tentatively, D is TRBD2 (5 bases). This CDR3 contains 15 residues. Trimming took off 2 bases at V and 0 bases at J, with 7 bases between the two ends. Germline V CDR1 and CDR2: KGHSH, LQKENI. CDR3 protein: CASSPIGANTGELFF. CDR3 nucleotide sequence: TGTGCCAGCTCACCAATCGGGGCGAACACCGGGGAGCTGTTTTTT.

V is TRBV3-1 (or the pseudogene TRBV3-2) and J is TRBJ1-5, with a tentative D call TRBD1 (5 bases). V lost 5 bases to trimming and J lost 7 bases, with 12 bases between them. The CDR3 consists of 13 residues. Germline CDR1 and CDR2: LGHDT and YNNKEL (reference sequence). The CDR3 loop reads CASSKGVFQPQHF. Written as DNA, the CDR3 is TGTGCCAGCAGCAAAGGGGTATTCCAGCCCCAGCATTTT.

The chain recombines TRBV20-1 with TRBJ1-2; TRBD1 might be the D (5 bases). The CDR3 is 14 amino acids. The V and J ends lost 3 bases and 7 bases respectively, with 18 bases between them. Germline CDR1 DFQATT, CDR2 SNEGSKA (reference sequence). CDR3 sequence reads: CSASPRTARGGYTF. DNA for the CDR3: TGCAGTGCTAGTCCCAGGACGGCTAGGGGTGGCTACACCTTC.

CDR3 sequence: CAWSIRGVWTYEQYF. CDR3 nucleotides: TGTGCCTGGAGTATTCGAGGGGTATGGACCTACGAGCAGTACTTC. The J gene is TRBJ2-7, the V gene TRBV30; D possibly matches TRBD1 or TRBD2 (5 bases each). The CDR3 extends over 15 amino acids. V lost 2 bases, J lost 2 bases, and 16 bases lay in between. Per germline, CDR1 GTSNPN and CDR2 SVGIG (reference sequence).